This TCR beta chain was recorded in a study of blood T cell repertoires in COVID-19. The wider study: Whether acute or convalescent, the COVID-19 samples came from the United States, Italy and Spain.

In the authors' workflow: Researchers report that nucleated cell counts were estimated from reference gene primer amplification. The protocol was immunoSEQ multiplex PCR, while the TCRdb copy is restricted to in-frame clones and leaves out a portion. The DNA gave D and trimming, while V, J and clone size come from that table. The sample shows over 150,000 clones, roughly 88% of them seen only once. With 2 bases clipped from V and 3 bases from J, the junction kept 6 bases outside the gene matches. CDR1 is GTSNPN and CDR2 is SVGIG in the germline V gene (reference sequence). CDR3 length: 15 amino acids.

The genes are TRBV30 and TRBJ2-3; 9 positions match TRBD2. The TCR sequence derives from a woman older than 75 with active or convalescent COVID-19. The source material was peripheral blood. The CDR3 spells CAWSPGLAPTDTQYF. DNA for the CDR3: TGTGCCTGGAGTCCGGGACTAGCCCCTACAGATACGCAGTATTTT. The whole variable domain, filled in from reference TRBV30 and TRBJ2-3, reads SQTIHQWPATLVQPVGSPLSLECTVEGTSNPNLYWYRQAAGRGLQLLFYSVGIGQISSEVPQNLSASRPQDRQFILSSKKLLLSDSGFYLCAWSPGLAPTDTQYFGPGTRLTVL.